This entry is about one TCR beta chain. This sample is part of a study of ipilimumab plus nivolumab after autologous stem cell transplantation. Whole-study context: The DLBCL cohort had primary refractory and relapsed disease, with 18-month progression-free survival of roughly 86% and 30%.

Here immunoSEQ multiplex PCR was the method, and the copy in TCRdb shows in-frame clones only, minus some. The profile shows over 80,000 clones, nearly 85% of them singletons. CDR3 size: 13 residues. The V gene's germline CDR1 is SNHLY and CDR2 FYNNEI. V was trimmed by 4 bases and J by 0 bases, leaving 6 bases between them. Checkpoint therapy with ipilimumab 1 mg/kg began 14 to 28 days after transplant. Through week 26, nivolumab 3 mg/kg IV was given weeks 1, 4, 7, 10, then biweekly. The V call is TRBV2, the J call TRBJ1-1, with D uncertain. The TCR comes from a male donor with diffuse large B-cell lymphoma. This specimen was PBMCs, taken in a trial of ipilimumab plus nivolumab as post-transplant consolidation. CDR3 residues: CASSGRMNTEAFF. The CDR3 nucleotides are TGTGCCAGCAGTGGTCGGATGAACACTGAAGCTTTCTTT.